Below are 7 T cell receptor beta chains sequenced from a single sample in a study of CD8 T cells in Susac syndrome. Random hexamers served to reverse transcribe roughly 0.5 to 1 ug RNA. MiXCR, applied by TCRdb to the immunoSEQ multiplex PCR reads, yields one record per CDR3 protein. The top ten clones hold about 0.11% of a sample with hundreds of thousands of distinct CDR3 sequences, approximately 85% of them seen once. Input material: CD8+ T cells from PBMCs. The receptors were sampled from a human donor with multiple sclerosis.

The V call is TRBV14, the J call TRBJ2-1; 13 bases map to TRBD2. CDR3 length equals 18 residues. Losses at the gene ends were 2 bases for V and 8 bases for J; bases not matched to a gene: 12. Germline CDR1 and CDR2: SGHDN and FVKESK. Here the CDR3 reads CASSQLLITSGRADEQFF. The CDR3 coding sequence is TGTGCCAGCAGCCAATTACTCATAACTAGCGGGAGGGCCGATGAGCAGTTCTTC.

V is TRBV3-1 and J is TRBJ2-5, with 8 nucleotides matching TRBD2. V gave up 1 base and J gave up 1 base; unmatched junction bases: 8. CDR1 is LGHDT and CDR2 is YNNKEL in the germline V gene (reference sequence). The CDR3 loop spans 17 amino acids. The CDR3 sequence is CASSQATQRETQETQYF. DNA for the CDR3: TGTGCCAGCAGCCAAGCAACCCAGCGGGAGACCCAAGAGACCCAGTACTTC.

The chain carries TRBV2 and TRBJ1-6, with a tentative D call TRBD1 (6 bases). The CDR3 spans 14 residues. V was clipped by 7 bases and J by 8 bases, with 15 bases between them. From germline, CDR1 is SNHLY and CDR2 FYNNEI. This CDR3 reads CASNVWGADSPLHF. In DNA form, the CDR3 reads TGTGCCAGCAATGTGTGGGGGGCCGATTCACCCCTCCACTTT. Variable domain in full (rest from reference TRBV2 and TRBJ1-6): EPEVTQTPSHQVTQMGQEVILRCVPISNHLYFYWYRQILGQKVEFLVSFYNNEISEKSEIFDDQFSVERPDGSNFTLKIRSTKLEDSAMYFCASNVWGADSPLHFGNGTRLTVT.

The J gene is TRBJ2-7, the V gene TRBV27, with 9 bases lining up with TRBD1. CDR1 and CDR2 from the germline V gene are MNHEY and SMNVEV (reference sequence). There are 14 residues in the CDR3. V was clipped by 8 bases and J by 6 bases; unmatched bases: 11. CDR3 in amino acids: CASSPDRGGGEQYF. The CDR3 DNA reads TGTGCCAGCTCTCCGGACAGGGGTGGTGGCGAGCAGTACTTC.

In DNA, the CDR3 is TGTGCCAGCAGTTACTCGATGAACGTCGGAAAACTGTTTTTT. Translated: CASSYSMNVGKLFF. The V and J genes are TRBV6-5 and TRBJ1-4; no reliable D call. Germline lookup yields CDR1 MNHEY and CDR2 SVGAGI. Trimming took off 0 bases at V and 10 bases at J, with 12 bases between the two ends. This CDR3 is 14 amino acids long.

The chain recombines TRBV9 with TRBJ1-2; no firm D call. The CDR3 spans 14 residues. Germline lookup yields CDR1 SGDLS and CDR2 YYNGEE. Trimming left V 3 bases short and J 4 bases short, with 13 bases between. The DNA of the CDR3 is TGTGCCAGCAGCGCCGCAGGACGGCTCTATGGCTACACCTTC. It yields the protein CASSAAGRLYGYTF.

The rearrangement joins TRBV5-6 to TRBJ2-3; unclear D gene. Germline values: CDR1 SGHDT, CDR2 YYEEEE. V was clipped by 0 bases and J by 8 bases, with 7 bases between them. The CDR3 covers 12 residues. Here the CDR3 reads CASSLGLGTQYF. The CDR3 bases are TGTGCCAGCAGCTTGGGGCTGGGTACGCAGTATTTT.